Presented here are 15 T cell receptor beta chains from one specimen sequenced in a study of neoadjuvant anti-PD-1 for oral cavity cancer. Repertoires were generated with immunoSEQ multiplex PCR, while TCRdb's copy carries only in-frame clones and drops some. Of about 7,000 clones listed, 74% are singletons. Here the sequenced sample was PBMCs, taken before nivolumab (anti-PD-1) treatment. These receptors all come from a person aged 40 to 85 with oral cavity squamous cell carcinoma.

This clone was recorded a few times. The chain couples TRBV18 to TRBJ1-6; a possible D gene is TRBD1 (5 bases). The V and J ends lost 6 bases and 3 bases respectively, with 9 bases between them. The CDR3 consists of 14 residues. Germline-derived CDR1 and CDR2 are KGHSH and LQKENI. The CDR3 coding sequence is TGTGCCAGCTCGCAGGGAAACTATAATTCACCCCTCCACTTT. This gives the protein CASSQGNYNSPLHF.

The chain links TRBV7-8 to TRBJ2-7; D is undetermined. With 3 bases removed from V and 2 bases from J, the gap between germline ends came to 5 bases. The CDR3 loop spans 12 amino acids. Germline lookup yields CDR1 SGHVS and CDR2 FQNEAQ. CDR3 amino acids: CASSFSAYEQYF. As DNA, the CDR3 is TGTGCCAGCAGCTTTTCTGCCTACGAGCAGTACTTC.

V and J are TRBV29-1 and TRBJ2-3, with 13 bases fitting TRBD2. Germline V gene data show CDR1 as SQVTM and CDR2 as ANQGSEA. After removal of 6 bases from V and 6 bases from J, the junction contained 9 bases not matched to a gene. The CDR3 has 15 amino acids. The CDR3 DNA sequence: TGCAGCGTCCCTCGGACTAGCGGGGGTCCCGATACGCAGTATTTT. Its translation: CSVPRTSGGPDTQYF.

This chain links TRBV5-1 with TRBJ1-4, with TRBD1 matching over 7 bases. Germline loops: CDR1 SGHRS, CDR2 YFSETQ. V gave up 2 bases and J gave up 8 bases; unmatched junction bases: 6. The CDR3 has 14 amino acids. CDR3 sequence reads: CASSFGQDREKLFF. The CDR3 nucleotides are TGCGCCAGCAGCTTCGGACAGGATCGGGAAAAACTGTTTTTT.

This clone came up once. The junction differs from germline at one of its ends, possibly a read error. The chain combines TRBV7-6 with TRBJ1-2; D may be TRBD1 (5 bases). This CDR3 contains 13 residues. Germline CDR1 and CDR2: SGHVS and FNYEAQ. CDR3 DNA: TGTGCCGGCAGCTTAGATCCCGGGGGAGGCTACACCTTC. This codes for CAGSLDPGGGYTF.

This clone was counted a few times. The CDR3 bases are TGTGCCAGCAGTGAAGGGGGACAGGGACCAGATACGCAGTATTTT. Its protein product is CASSEGGQGPDTQYF. The V gene is TRBV6-1, the J gene TRBJ2-3; 9 bases are shared with TRBD1. The CDR3 consists of 15 residues. The germline CDR1 and CDR2 sequences are MNHNS and SASEGT. J lost 4 bases, V lost 1 base, and 3 bases had no gene match.

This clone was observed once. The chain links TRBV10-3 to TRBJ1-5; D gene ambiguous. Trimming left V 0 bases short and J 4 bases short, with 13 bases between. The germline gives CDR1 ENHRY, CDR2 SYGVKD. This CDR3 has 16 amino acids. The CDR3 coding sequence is TGTGCCATCAGTGAGTCGGCAGGAGGGCGGAATCAGCCCCAGCATTTT. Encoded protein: CAISESAGGRNQPQHF.

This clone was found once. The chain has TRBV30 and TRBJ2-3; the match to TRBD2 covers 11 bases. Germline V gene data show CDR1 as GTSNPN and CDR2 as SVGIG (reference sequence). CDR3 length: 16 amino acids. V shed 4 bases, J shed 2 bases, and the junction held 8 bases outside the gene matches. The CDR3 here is CAWTLSLAGVTDTQYF. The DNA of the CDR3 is TGTGCCTGGACCCTCTCACTAGCGGGGGTCACAGATACGCAGTATTTT.

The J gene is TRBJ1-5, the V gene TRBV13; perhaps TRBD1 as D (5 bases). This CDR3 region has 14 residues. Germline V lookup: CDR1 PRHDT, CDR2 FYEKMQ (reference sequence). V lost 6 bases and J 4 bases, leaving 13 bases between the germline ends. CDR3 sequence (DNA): TGTGCCAGCAGTTACGGGACTGGAAATCAGCCCCAGCATTTT. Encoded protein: CASSYGTGNQPQHF.

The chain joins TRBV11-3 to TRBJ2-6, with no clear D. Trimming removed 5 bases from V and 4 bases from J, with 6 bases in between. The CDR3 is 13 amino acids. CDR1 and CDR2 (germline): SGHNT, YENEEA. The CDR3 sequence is CASSQTGANVLTF. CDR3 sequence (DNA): TGTGCCAGCAGCCAAACGGGGGCCAACGTCCTGACTTTC.

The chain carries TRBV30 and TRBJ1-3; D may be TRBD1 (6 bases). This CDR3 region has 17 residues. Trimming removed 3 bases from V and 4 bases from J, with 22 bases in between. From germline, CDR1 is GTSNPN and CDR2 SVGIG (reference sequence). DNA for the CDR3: TGTGCCTGGAGCTCGCTCTCCGCAGGGGCGGGAGGAAACACCATATATTTT. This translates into CAWSSLSAGAGGNTIYF.

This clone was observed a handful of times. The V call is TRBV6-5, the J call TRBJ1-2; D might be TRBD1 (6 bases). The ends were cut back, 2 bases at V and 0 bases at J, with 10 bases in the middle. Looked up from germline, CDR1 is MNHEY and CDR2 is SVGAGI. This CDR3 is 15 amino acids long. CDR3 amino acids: CASSYRDTPNYGYTF. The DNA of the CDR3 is TGTGCCAGCAGTTACCGGGACACGCCTAACTATGGCTACACCTTC.

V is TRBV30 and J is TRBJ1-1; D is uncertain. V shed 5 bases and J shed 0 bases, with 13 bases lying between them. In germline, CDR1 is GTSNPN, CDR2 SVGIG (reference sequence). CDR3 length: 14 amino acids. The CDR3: CAWSGVPMNTEAFF. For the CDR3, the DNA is TGTGCCTGGTCGGGAGTGCCGATGAACACTGAAGCTTTCTTT.

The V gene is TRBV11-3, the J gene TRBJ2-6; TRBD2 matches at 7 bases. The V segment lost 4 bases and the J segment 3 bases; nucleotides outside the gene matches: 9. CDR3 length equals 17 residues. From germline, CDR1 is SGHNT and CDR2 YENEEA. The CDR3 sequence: CASSSNTAGVGANVLTF. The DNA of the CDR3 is TGTGCCAGCAGCTCCAATACCGCGGGGGTTGGGGCCAACGTCCTGACTTTC.

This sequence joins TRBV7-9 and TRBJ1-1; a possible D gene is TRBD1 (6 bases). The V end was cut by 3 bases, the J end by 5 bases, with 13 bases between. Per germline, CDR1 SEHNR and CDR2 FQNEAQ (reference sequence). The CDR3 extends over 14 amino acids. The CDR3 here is CASSFGGGRTEAFF. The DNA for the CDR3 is TGTGCCAGCAGCTTTGGAGGGGGTAGGACTGAAGCTTTCTTT.